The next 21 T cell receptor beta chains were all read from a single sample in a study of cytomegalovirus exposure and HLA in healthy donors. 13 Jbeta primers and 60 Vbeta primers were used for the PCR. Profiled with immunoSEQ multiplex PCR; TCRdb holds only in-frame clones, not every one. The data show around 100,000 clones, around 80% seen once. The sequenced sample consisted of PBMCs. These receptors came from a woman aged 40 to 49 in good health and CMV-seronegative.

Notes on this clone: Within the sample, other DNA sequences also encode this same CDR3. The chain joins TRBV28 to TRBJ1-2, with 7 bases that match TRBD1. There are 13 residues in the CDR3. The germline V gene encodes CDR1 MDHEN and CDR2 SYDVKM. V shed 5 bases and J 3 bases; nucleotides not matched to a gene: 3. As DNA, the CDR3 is TGTGCCAGCAGTCCTACAGGGGACTATGGCTACACCTTC. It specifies CASSPTGDYGYTF.

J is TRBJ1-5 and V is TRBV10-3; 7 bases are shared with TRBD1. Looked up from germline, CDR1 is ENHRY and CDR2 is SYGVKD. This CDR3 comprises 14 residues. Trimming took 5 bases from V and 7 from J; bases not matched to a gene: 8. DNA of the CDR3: TGTGCCATCAGTCGAGGGGACAGAGGACAGCCCCAGCATTTT. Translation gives CAISRGDRGQPQHF.

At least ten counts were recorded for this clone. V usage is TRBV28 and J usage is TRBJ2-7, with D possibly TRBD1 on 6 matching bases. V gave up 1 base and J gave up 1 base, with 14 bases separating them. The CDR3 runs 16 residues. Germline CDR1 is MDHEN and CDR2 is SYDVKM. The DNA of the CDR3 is TGTGCCAGCAGTTTATCACCGGGACAAACATCCTACGAGCAGTACTTC. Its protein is CASSLSPGQTSYEQYF.

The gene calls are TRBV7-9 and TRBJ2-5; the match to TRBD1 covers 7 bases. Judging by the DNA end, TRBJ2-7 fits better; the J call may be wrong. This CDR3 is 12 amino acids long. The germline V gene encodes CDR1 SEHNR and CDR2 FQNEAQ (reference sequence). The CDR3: CASSRDSDEQYF. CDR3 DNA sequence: TGTGCCAGCAGCCGGGACAGCGACGAGCAGTACTTC.

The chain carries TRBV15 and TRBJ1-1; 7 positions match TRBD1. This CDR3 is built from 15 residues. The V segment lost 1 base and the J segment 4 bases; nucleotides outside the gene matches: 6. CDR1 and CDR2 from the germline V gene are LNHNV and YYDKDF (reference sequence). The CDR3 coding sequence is TGTGCCACCAGCAGAGTTAAACAGGGGACCACTGAAGCTTTCTTT. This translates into CATSRVKQGTTEAFF.

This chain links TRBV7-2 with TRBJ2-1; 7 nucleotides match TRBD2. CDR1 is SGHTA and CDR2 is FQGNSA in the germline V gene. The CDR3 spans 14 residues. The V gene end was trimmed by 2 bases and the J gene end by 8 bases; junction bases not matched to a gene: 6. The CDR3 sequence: CASSLPGGIDEQFF. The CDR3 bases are TGTGCCAGCAGCTTACCGGGGGGTATCGATGAGCAGTTCTTC. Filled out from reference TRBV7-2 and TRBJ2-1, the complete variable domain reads GAGVSQSPSNKVTEKGKDVELRCDPISGHTALYWYRQSLGQGLEFLIYFQGNSAPDKSGLPSDRFSAERTGGSVSTLTIQRTQQEDSAVYLCASSLPGGIDEQFFGPGTRLTVL.

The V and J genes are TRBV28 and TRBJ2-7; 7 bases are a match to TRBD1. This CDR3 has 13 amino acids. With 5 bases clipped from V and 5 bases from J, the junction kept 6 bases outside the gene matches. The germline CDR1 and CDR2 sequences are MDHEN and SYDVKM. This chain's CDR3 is CASSGQVVDEQYF. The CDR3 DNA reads TGTGCCAGCAGTGGACAGGTGGTGGACGAGCAGTACTTC. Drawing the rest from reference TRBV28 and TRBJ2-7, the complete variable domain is DVKVTQSSRYLVKRTGEKVFLECVQDMDHENMFWYRQDPGLGLRLIYFSYDVKMKEKGDIPEGYSVSREKKERFSLILESASTNQTSMYLCASSGQVVDEQYFGPGTRLTVT.

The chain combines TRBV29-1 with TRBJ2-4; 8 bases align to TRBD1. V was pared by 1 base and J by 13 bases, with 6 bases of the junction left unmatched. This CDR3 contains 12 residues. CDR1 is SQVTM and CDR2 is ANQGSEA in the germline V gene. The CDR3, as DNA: TGCAGCGTTGAAGTAGGACAGGGTGACCAGTACTTC. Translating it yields CSVEVGQGDQYF.

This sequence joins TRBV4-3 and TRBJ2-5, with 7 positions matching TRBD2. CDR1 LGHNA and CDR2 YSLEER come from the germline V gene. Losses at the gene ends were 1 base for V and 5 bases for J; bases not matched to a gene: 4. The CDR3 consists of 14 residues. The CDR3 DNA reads TGCGCCAGCAGCCAAGCGGGAGGCCCCGAGACCCAGTACTTC. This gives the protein CASSQAGGPETQYF.

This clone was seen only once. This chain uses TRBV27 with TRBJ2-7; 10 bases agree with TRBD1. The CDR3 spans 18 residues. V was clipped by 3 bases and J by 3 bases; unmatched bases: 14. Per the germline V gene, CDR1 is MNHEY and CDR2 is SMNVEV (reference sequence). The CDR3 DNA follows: TGTGCCAGCAGTTTCGCCGGAGGCGGGACAGGGGTCCTCTACGAGCAGTACTTC. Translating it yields CASSFAGGGTGVLYEQYF.

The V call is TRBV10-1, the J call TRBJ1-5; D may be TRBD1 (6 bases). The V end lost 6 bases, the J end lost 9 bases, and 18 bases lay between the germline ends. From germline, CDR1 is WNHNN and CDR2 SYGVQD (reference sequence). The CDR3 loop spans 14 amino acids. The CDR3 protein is CASSPNRETSPQHF. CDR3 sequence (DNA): TGCGCCAGCAGCCCCAACAGGGAGACTTCGCCCCAGCATTTT.

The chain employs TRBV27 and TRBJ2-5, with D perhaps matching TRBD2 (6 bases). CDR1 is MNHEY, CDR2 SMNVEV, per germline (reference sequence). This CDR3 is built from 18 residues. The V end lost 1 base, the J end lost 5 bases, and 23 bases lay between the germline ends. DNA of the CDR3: TGTGCCAGCAGTTTATACGGCCCGGGACGGGGGAGTCGGGAGACCCAGTACTTC. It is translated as CASSLYGPGRGSRETQYF.

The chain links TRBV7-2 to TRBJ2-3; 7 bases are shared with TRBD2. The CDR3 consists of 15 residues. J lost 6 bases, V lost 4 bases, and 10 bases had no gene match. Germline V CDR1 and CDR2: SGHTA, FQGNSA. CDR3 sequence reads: CASSSQAGPRDTQYF. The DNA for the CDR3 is TGTGCCAGCAGCTCACAAGCGGGGCCGAGGGATACGCAGTATTTT.

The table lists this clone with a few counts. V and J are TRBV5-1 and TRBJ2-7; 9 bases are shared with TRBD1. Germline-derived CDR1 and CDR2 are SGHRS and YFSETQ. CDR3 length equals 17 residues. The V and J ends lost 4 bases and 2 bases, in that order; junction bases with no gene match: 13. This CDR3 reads CASSQYNDRGYAYEQYF. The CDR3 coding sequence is TGCGCCAGCAGCCAGTATAACGACAGGGGGTATGCCTACGAGCAGTACTTC.

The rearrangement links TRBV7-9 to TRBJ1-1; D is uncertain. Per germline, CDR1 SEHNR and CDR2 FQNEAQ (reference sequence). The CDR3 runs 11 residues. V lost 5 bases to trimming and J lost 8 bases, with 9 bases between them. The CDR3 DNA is TGTGCCAGCAGCCCGGTAGAAGAAGCTTTCTTT. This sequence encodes CASSPVEEAFF.

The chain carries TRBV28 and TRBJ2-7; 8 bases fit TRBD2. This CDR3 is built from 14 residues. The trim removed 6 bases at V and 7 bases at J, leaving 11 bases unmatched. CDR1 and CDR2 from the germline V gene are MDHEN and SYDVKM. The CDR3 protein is CASRGAGDGHEQYF. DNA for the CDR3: TGTGCCAGCAGGGGAGCGGGAGACGGTCATGAGCAGTACTTC.

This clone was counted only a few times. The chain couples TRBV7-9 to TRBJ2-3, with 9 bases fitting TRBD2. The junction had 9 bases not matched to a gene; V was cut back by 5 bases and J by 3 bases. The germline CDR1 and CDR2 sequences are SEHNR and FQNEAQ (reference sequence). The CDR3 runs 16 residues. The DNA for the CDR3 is TGTGCCAGCAGCGCCATAGCGGGAGTTGGGACAGATACGCAGTATTTT. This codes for CASSAIAGVGTDTQYF.

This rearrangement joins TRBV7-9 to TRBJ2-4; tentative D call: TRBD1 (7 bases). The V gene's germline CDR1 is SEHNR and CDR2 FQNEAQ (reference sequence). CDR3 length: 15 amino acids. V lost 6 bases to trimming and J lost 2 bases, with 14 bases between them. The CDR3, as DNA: TGTGCCAGCAGACTCGACAGGGACTCCAAAAACATTCAGTACTTC. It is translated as CASRLDRDSKNIQYF.

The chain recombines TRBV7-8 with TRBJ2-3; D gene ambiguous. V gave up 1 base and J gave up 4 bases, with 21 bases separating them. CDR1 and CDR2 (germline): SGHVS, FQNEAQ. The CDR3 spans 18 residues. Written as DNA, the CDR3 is TGTGCCAGCAGCTTAGTAGGTGCGGCGGAAGGTCGTCCAGATACGCAGTATTTT. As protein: CASSLVGAAEGRPDTQYF.

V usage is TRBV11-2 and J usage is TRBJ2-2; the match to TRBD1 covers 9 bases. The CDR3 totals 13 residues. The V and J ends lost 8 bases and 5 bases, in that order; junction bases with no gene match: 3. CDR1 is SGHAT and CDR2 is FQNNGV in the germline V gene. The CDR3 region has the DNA TGTGCCAGCGAAGGACAGGGGACCGGGGAGCTGTTTTTT. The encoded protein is CASEGQGTGELFF.

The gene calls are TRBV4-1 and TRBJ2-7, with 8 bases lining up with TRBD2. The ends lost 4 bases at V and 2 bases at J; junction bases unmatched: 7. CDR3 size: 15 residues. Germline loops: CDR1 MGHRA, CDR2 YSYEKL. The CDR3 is CASSPIPGGAYEQYF. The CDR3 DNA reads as TGCGCCAGCAGCCCTATCCCCGGGGGGGCCTACGAGCAGTACTTC.